This T cell receptor (beta chain) was sequenced for a study of beta chain features in type 1 diabetes (dated by TCRdb to 2016 to 2018). With respect to the entire study: Patients and healthy donors did not differ in mean age, gender distribution, total cell number or subset yield. Whereas all 28 donors provided naive and central memory subsets, regulatory and stem cell-like memory subsets were isolated from just 8 patients and roughly eight healthy donors. In the study, recently diagnosed type 1 diabetes patients and matched healthy donors were compared on the TCRB repertoires of their sorted circulating CD4+ T cell subsets. A total of approximately 99,000,000 sorted cells were examined across all samples, and RNA yield correlated strongly with the number of cells per subset. Study-wide conclusions, independent of this receptor: PCR may preferentially amplify shorter templates, but because patient and control samples were amplified and corrected together, any resulting skew would affect both groups equally. A moderate but significant shortening of TCRB CDR3 length was observed in type 1 diabetes patients in all four CD4+ subsets. Naive, central memory and regulatory TCRB repertoires appeared to be more alike among patients than among healthy donors. Fewer insertions and more nucleotide deletions at VDJ recombination sites were observed in patients with type 1 diabetes, implying thymic rearrangement abnormalities. Sequencing cDNA rather than genomic DNA could over-represent highly expressing activated cells, although activation and CD3 levels did not differ between groups. Only small numbers of individuals were included in the HLA sub-analyses, which left unresolved whether HLA type had any influence on TCRB rearrangement.

From each donor, a single peripheral blood sample of around 120 mL on average was drawn into heparinised tubes. Naive, central memory, regulatory and stem cell-like memory CD4+ T cells were sorted on a BD FACSAria II using a panel including CD45RO, CCR7, CD25, CD127, CD95 and CD27. Purity was above 95% for every sorted population. PBMCs were isolated immediately by Lymphoprep density gradient centrifugation and stained directly without culture. So that batch effects would be minimized, each experiment stained and sorted samples in pairs, pairing one healthy donor with one patient. The High Capacity cDNA Reverse Transcription Kit was used to reverse transcribe all of the isolated RNA, meaning that expressed TCRB transcripts were what got sequenced. Deep immunoSEQ sequencing was applied to naive, central memory and regulatory T cell samples, giving an average of approximately 4 million total reads per sample. Sorted cells were lysed in RLT buffer, and RNA was extracted using DNase-treated RNeasy Micro or Mini kits according to cell number. To prevent cross-contamination, each cell subset was processed individually, whereas patient and healthy donor samples were processed jointly. Using the immunoSEQ multiplex PCR, TCRB sequences were amplified from cDNA into 87-bp fragments spanning the CDR3 region. Amplicons were sequenced on the Illumina HiSeq platform. On the study's bioinformatics: Synthetic template baselines were used to correct PCR bias computationally, reads within Hamming distance 2 were collapsed, and singletons that could not be merged were discarded. Reads were aligned against IMGT so that V, D and J genes, CDR3 length and insertions or deletions at six rearrangement sites could be assigned. Within each subset, clonotype counts were normalized to sorted cell number, after which true diversity and Gini coefficients were computed with the tcR R package. Repertoire sharing was quantified using the overlap coefficient calculated on TCRB nucleotide sequences. Out-of-frame TCRB sequences from naive cells were analyzed as a proxy for the pre-selection repertoire. TCRdb mirrors the immuneACCESS table, restricted to in-frame sequences. Some clones are absent from its copies; in checked studies, under half trace to an unresolved V gene, and the reason for the others is unknown. The D gene and trimming were derived from the DNA, and the V and J assignments and clone size from that table. For this sample the table gives fewer than 900,000 clones, of which around a sixth were detected only once. The ten largest clones capture about 0.025% of the sample.

Remarks on this clone: The target of this receptor is not known. No base quality information exists; no much larger clone differs at one position.

The sequence was obtained from a young woman in good health. Material for sequencing was naive CD4+ T cells from blood. Explained via the paper, the cell subset or site label denotes: true naive CD4+ T cells.

The nucleotide sequence is TGCGCCAGCAGCCAAGATGGGGCGGGGGGCGAGCAGTACTTC. It specifies CASSQDGAGGEQYF. The chain uses TRBV4-3 and TRBJ2-7, with 8 bases aligning to TRBD2. From its cysteine to its phenylalanine, the CDR3 spans 14 amino acids. The sequence is cut down to CDR3 DNA, 42 bases in frame from base 1. The germline V end is reduced by 0 bases and the J end by 6 bases; junction bases left unmatched: 4. CDR1 is given as LGHNA and CDR2 as YSLEER, both from the germline V gene.